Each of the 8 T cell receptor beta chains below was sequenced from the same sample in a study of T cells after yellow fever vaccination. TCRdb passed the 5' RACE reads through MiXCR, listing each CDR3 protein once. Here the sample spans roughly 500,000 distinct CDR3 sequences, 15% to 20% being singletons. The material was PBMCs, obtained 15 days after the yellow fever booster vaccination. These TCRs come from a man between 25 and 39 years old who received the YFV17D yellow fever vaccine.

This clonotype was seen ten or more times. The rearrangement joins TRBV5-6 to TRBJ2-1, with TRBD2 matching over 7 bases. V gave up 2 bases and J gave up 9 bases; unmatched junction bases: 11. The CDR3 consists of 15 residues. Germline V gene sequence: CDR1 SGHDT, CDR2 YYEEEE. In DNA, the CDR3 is TGTGCCAGCAGCTTTCTCGCGGGAGATTGGGGTGAGCAGTTCTTC. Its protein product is CASSFLAGDWGEQFF.

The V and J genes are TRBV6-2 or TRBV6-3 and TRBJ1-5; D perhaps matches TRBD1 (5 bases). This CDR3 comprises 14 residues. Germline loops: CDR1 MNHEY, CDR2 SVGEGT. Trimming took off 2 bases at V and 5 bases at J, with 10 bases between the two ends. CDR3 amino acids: CASSYDSDYQPQHF. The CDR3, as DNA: TGTGCCAGCAGTTACGACAGCGATTATCAGCCCCAGCATTTT.

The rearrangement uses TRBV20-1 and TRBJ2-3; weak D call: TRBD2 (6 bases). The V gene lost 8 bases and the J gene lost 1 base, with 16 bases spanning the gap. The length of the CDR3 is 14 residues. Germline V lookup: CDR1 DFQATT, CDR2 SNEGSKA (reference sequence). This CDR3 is CSPSPAGGTDTQYF. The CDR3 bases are TGCAGTCCGTCCCCAGCGGGCGGCACAGATACGCAGTATTTT.

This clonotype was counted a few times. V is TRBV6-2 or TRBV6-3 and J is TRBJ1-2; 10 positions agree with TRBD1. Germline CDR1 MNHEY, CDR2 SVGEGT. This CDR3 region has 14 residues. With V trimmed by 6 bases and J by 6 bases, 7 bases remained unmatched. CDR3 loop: CASSVTGGGHGYTF. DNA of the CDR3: TGTGCCAGCAGCGTGACAGGGGGCGGCCATGGCTACACCTTC.

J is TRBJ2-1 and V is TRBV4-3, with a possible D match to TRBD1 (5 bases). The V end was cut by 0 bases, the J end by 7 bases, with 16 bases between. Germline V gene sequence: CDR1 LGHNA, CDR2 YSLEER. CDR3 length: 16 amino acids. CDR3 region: CASSQDWGHLWNEQFF. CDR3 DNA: TGCGCCAGCAGCCAAGACTGGGGCCACCTTTGGAATGAGCAGTTCTTC.

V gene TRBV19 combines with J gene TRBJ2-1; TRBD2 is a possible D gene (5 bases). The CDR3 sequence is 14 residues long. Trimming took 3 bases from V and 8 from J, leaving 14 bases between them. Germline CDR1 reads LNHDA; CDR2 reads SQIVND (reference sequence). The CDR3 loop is CASSISSSFDEQFF. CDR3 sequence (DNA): TGTGCCAGTAGTATCTCCTCTAGCTTCGATGAGCAGTTCTTC.

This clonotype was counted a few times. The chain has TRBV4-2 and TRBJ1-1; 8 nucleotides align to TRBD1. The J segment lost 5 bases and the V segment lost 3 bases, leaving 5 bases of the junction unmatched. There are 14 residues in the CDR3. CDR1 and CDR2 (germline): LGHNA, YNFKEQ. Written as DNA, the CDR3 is TGTGCCAGCAGCCACCTGACAGGGGTGACTGAAGCTTTCTTT. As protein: CASSHLTGVTEAFF.

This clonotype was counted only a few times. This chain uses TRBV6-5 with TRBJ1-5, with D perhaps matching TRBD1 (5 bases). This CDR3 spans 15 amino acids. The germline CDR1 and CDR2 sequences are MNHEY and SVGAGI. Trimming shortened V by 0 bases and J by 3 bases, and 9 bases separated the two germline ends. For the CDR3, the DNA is TGTGCCAGCAGTTACTCGCAGGGAATCAATCAGCCCCAGCATTTT. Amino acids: CASSYSQGINQPQHF.